The 16 T cell receptor beta chains listed next were all sequenced from one sample in a study of T cells in Graves' hyperthyroidism and ophthalmopathy. What was amplified from RNA transcripts were TCR beta CDR3 regions. First-round RT-PCR of the TCR CDR3 relied on the HTBI primer set. MiXCR, applied by TCRdb to the multiplex PCR reads, yields one record per CDR3 protein. The sample lists about 290,000 distinct CDR3 sequences, roughly 17% occurring once. Sequencing was carried out using blood. Receptor source: a man aged 30 to 45 with Graves' hyperthyroidism.

The rearrangement uses TRBV11-2 and TRBJ2-7, with 12 bases identical to TRBD2. Germline assignment: CDR1 SGHAT and CDR2 FQNNGV. The junction had 6 bases not matched to a gene; V was cut back by 4 bases and J by 2 bases. CDR3 length equals 16 residues. CDR3 loop: CASSSGTSGFAYEQYF. DNA of the CDR3: TGTGCCAGCAGCTCTGGGACTAGCGGGTTTGCCTACGAGCAGTACTTC.

In regard to this clonotype: Sequence at one end of the junction differs from germline and may be a read error. The chain has TRBV6-5 and TRBJ2-5; TRBD2 might be the D (7 bases). The germline V gene has CDR1 MNHEY and CDR2 SVGAGI. CDR3 length equals 14 residues. The CDR3 loop is CASSYNGFGGRPNF. The CDR3 DNA reads as TGTGCCAGCAGTTACAACGGATTCGGGGGGCGCCCGAACTTC.

V is TRBV5-1 and J is TRBJ2-3, with TRBD1 matching 8 bases. J was trimmed by 14 bases and V by 0 bases; bases with no gene match: 14. Germline values: CDR1 SGHRS, CDR2 YFSETQ. The CDR3 is made up of 15 amino acids. The CDR3 loop reads CASSLGYISNRGTYF. As DNA, the CDR3 is TGCGCCAGCAGCTTGGGATATATATCCAACAGGGGGACGTATTTT.

As for this clonotype: A single base separates this from a much larger clone, so it may be a read error. V usage is TRBV4-1 and J usage is TRBJ2-3; no definite D call. CDR1 and CDR2 (germline): MGHRA, YSYEKL. The CDR3 is 14 residues long. The CDR3 spells CASNQGQSTDTQYF. The DNA for the CDR3 is TGCGCCAGCAACCAAGGGCAGAGCACAGATACGCAGTATTTT.

In this sample, this clonotype turned up many times. V is TRBV5-1 and J is TRBJ2-1; D might be TRBD1 or TRBD2, each matching 5 bases. Trimming pared 4 bases from V and 6 bases from J, leaving 14 bases between. Germline assignment: CDR1 SGHRS and CDR2 YFSETQ. The CDR3 totals 14 residues. The CDR3 nucleotides are TGCGCCAGCAGCCTAGGGGTCGAGGGCAATGAGCAGTTCTTC. This sequence encodes CASSLGVEGNEQFF.

Ten or more counts support this clonotype. This chain links TRBV7-3 with TRBJ2-3; D gene unclear. The CDR3 has 12 amino acids. Between the trimmed V and J ends, which lost 0 bases and 5 bases, there was a span of 3 bases. Germline V gene data show CDR1 as SGHTA and CDR2 as FQGTGA. CDR3 protein: CASSLTGDTQYF. In DNA form, the CDR3 reads TGTGCCAGCAGCTTAACTGGAGATACGCAGTATTTT.

This clonotype was recorded at least ten times. The chain joins TRBV20-1 to TRBJ2-7; 8 nucleotides line up with TRBD2. Germline V gene data show CDR1 as DFQATT and CDR2 as SNEGSKA (reference sequence). CDR3 length: 14 residues. V was clipped by 6 bases and J by 5 bases; unmatched bases: 12. The CDR3, as DNA: TGCAGTGCACAAGGCCTAGCGGGCACCCACGAGCAGTACTTC. Its translation is CSAQGLAGTHEQYF.

This chain links TRBV12-3 or TRBV12-4 with TRBJ1-2, with unresolved D. The CDR3 sequence is 15 residues long. V was trimmed by 0 bases and J by 4 bases, leaving 12 bases between them. CDR3 bases: TGTGCCAGCAGTTTAGCCCGGGGTGCCCTCTATGGCTACACCTTC. Translation gives CASSLARGALYGYTF.

V is TRBV12-3 or TRBV12-4 and J is TRBJ1-5; 7 bases are a match to TRBD1. This CDR3 region has 14 residues. V gave up 6 bases and J gave up 7 bases; unmatched junction bases: 9. The CDR3 DNA sequence: TGTGCCAGCAGGCTAAACAGGGGCCAGCAGCCCCAGCATTTT. Translation gives CASRLNRGQQPQHF.

The chain employs TRBV5-6 and TRBJ2-1, with 9 bases lining up with TRBD1. Germline lookup yields CDR1 SGHDT and CDR2 YYEEEE. Trimming took 4 bases from V and 16 from J; bases not matched to a gene: 9. CDR3 length: 12 residues. The CDR3 DNA is TGTGCCAGCAGCCCGGACAGGGGTGCCGTTTTCTTC. Its protein product is CASSPDRGAVFF.

This clonotype was observed a few times. The chain couples TRBV7-9 to TRBJ1-4; D is uncertain. V lost 0 bases and J 5 bases, leaving 13 bases between the germline ends. The V gene's germline CDR1 is SEHNR and CDR2 FQNEAQ (reference sequence). This CDR3 has 16 residues. CDR3 in DNA: TGTGCCAGCAGCTTAGCGACGAGGGCCCTGAATGAAAAACTGTTTTTT. This gives the protein CASSLATRALNEKLFF. Looking up the rest from reference TRBV7-9 and TRBJ1-4 gives the full variable domain: DTGVSQNPRHKITKRGQNVTFRCDPISEHNRLYWYRQTLGQGPEFLTYFQNEAQLEKSRLLSDRFSAERPKGSFSTLEIQRTEQGDSAMYLCASSLATRALNEKLFFGSGTQLSVL.

This chain joins TRBV27 and TRBJ1-2; D is unclear. This CDR3 has 13 residues. Trimming shortened V by 5 bases and J by 4 bases, and 11 bases separated the two germline ends. Germline V gives CDR1 MNHEY, CDR2 SMNVEV (reference sequence). The CDR3 sequence is CASSPRGVYGYTF. In nucleotides, the CDR3 is TGTGCCAGCAGTCCTCGGGGAGTCTATGGCTACACCTTC.

This clonotype came up once. The chain links TRBV5-4 to TRBJ2-1; D is undetermined. CDR3 length equals 11 residues. The V gene's germline CDR1 is SGHNT and CDR2 YYREEE (reference sequence). Trimming took 10 bases from V and 6 from J, leaving 11 bases between them. CDR3 region: CACYHGNEQFF. In nucleotides, the CDR3 is TGTGCCTGTTACCACGGCAATGAGCAGTTCTTC. The full variable domain, rest sourced from reference TRBV5-4 and TRBJ2-1, is ETGVTQSPTHLIKTRGQQVTLRCSSQSGHNTVSWYQQALGQGPQFIFQYYREEENGRGNFPPRFSGLQFPNYSSELNVNALELDDSALYLCACYHGNEQFFGPGTRLTVL.

The sample holds many counts of this clonotype. This chain uses TRBV2 with TRBJ1-2; D is undetermined. CDR1 and CDR2 from the germline V gene are SNHLY and FYNNEI. V lost 2 bases and J lost 8, with 9 bases in between. The CDR3 is 12 residues long. CDR3: CASSETYLGYTF. CDR3 coding DNA: TGTGCCAGCAGTGAAACGTACCTAGGCTACACCTTC.

This clonotype was counted ten times or more. V gene TRBV30 combines with J gene TRBJ2-2; D gene uncertain. Trimming cost V 4 bases and J 5 bases, with 11 bases left between them. CDR1 and CDR2 from the germline V gene are GTSNPN and SVGIG (reference sequence). The CDR3 length is 13 residues. CDR3 amino acids: CAWTVGLTGELFF. In DNA, the CDR3 is TGTGCCTGGACGGTCGGGTTAACCGGGGAGCTGTTTTTT.

J is TRBJ2-1 and V is TRBV9; D possibly corresponds to TRBD1 (5 bases). Trimming took 0 bases from V and 7 from J, leaving 17 bases between them. CDR1 is SGDLS, CDR2 YYNGEE, per germline. The CDR3 is made up of 16 amino acids. The CDR3 spells CASSVDGAGWYNEQFF. The DNA of the CDR3 is TGTGCCAGCAGCGTAGATGGGGCAGGGTGGTATAATGAGCAGTTCTTC.